This entry lists 27 T cell receptor beta chains sequenced from one sample in a study of cytomegalovirus exposure and HLA in healthy donors (dated by TCRdb to the late 2010s). The protocol used for the library was the immunoSEQ multiplex PCR assay. The multiplex PCR relied on a mix of 60 forward primers for TCR Vbeta segments and 13 reverse primers for TCR Jbeta segments. TCRdb re-hosts the immuneACCESS table, in-frame sequences only. Its copies lack some clones; in the studies checked, an unresolved V gene accounts for under half of them, and the cause for the rest is not known. For this sample the table gives around 21,000 clones, of which approximately 80% were detected only once. Roughly 6.8% of the sample belongs to the ten largest clones. Input material: PBMCs. These receptors all stem from a man aged 60 to 75 in good health and CMV-seronegative.

The CDR3 loop is CASSLGQGRTEAFF. DNA for the CDR3: TGTGCCAGCAGCCTAGGACAGGGGCGCACTGAAGCTTTCTTT. The chain has TRBV6-6 and TRBJ1-1, with 9 bases fitting TRBD1. The CDR3 is made up of 14 amino acids. Germline V lookup: CDR1 MNHNY, CDR2 SVGAGI (reference sequence). The V and J ends lost 6 bases and 4 bases, in that order; junction bases with no gene match: 6.

V usage is TRBV9 and J usage is TRBJ2-2, with 10 positions matching TRBD1. The CDR3 contains 16 residues. From germline, CDR1 is SGDLS and CDR2 YYNGEE. Trimming at V came to 4 bases and at J to 2 bases, leaving 5 bases not matched to a gene. The CDR3 nucleotides read TGTGCCAGCAGCTTTCGACAGGGGGCTAACACCGGGGAGCTGTTTTTT. This encodes CASSFRQGANTGELFF.

This clone has just a few counts. V gene TRBV7-9 combines with J gene TRBJ1-4; tentatively, D is TRBD1 (6 bases). Looked up from germline, CDR1 is SEHNR and CDR2 is FQNEAQ (reference sequence). The germline V and J ends were trimmed by 2 bases and 7 bases, with 14 bases remaining between them. This CDR3 is 15 amino acids long. The chain's CDR3 is CASSLMGDIAEKLFF. In DNA, the CDR3 is TGTGCCAGCAGCTTAATGGGGGACATCGCTGAAAAACTGTTTTTT.

CDR3 DNA sequence: TGTGCCAGCACCCTCCTTTTGACTAGCGACCCAACCCGAAATGAGCAGTTCTTC. Translating it yields CASTLLLTSDPTRNEQFF. The V and J genes are TRBV7-2 and TRBJ2-1, with 8 bases aligning to TRBD2. From germline, CDR1 is SGHTA and CDR2 FQGNSA. V trimming: 7 bases; J trimming: 7 bases; junction bases outside the gene matches: 21. CDR3 length equals 18 residues.

The V call is TRBV10-3, the J call TRBJ2-7; tentative D call: TRBD1 (6 bases). Germline CDR1 ENHRY, CDR2 SYGVKD. Trimming removed 2 bases at V and 2 bases at J, with 13 bases between. This CDR3 is built from 15 residues. The CDR3 region has the DNA TGTGCCATCAGTGAGCCTACCACAGGGACCTACGAGCAGTACTTC. Its translation: CAISEPTTGTYEQYF.

This chain connects TRBV7-9 to TRBJ2-7; TRBD1 matches 9 bases. Looked up from germline, CDR1 is SEHNR and CDR2 is FQNEAQ (reference sequence). V dropped 8 bases and J dropped 0; count of bases not matched to a gene: 14. The CDR3 sequence is 17 residues long. DNA for the CDR3: TGTGCCAGCCGCTCGAAATACAGGGGGCGATCCTCCTACGAGCAGTACTTC. It is translated as CASRSKYRGRSSYEQYF.

This rearrangement joins TRBV19 to TRBJ1-1; a weak D match, TRBD1 (6 bases). CDR3 length: 12 amino acids. CDR1 is LNHDA, CDR2 SQIVND, per germline (reference sequence). The V end lost 9 bases, the J end lost 4 bases, and 12 bases lay between the germline ends. The CDR3 spells CASLGGATEAFF. The CDR3 DNA is TGTGCCAGCCTGGGGGGGGCCACTGAAGCTTTCTTT.

V is TRBV21-1 and J is TRBJ2-2; no check of the table's D call, TRBD2, against the DNA was made. TRBV21-1 is tagged as a pseudogene. CDR3 length: 17 amino acids. CDR3 region: CASSKARLAGPAGELFF. The CDR3, as DNA: TGTGCCAGCAGCAAAGCGCGGCTAGCGGGGCCCGCCGGGGAGCTGTTTTTT.

V and J are TRBV27 and TRBJ1-1; TRBD1 is a possible D gene (6 bases). V lost 3 bases and J 11 bases, leaving 16 bases between the germline ends. In germline, CDR1 is MNHEY, CDR2 SMNVEV (reference sequence). The length of the CDR3 is 13 residues. The CDR3 nucleotides are TGTGCCAGCAGTTTGGGAATCGGACAGTCGGCTTTCTTT. It translates to CASSLGIGQSAFF.

The chain employs TRBV11-2 and TRBJ1-2; the match to TRBD1 covers 10 bases. With V trimmed by 1 base and J by 7 bases, 6 bases remained unmatched. The germline V gene encodes CDR1 SGHAT and CDR2 FQNNGV. This CDR3 is built from 15 residues. The CDR3 bases are TGTGCCAGCAGCTTAGCTCGGACAGGGGGGTTTGGCTACACCTTC. Translated, it gives CASSLARTGGFGYTF.

Remarks on this clone: At one of its ends the junction is not consistent with the germline gene, which may arise from a read error. This sequence joins TRBV7-9 and TRBJ1-1; D is uncertain. The CDR3 spans 15 residues. Germline CDR1 reads SEHNR; CDR2 reads FQNEAQ (reference sequence). DNA for the CDR3: TGTCCCAGCAGCTTAGAGCGGGGTAGGAACACTGAAGCTTTCTTT. It is translated as CPSSLERGRNTEAFF.

Comment on this clone: The germline gene is not matched at one end of the junction; a read error may be the cause. The V call is TRBV27, the J call TRBJ1-2; TRBD1 might be the D (6 bases). Germline CDR1 MNHEY, CDR2 SMNVEV (reference sequence). The CDR3 length is 14 residues. CDR3 residues: CASNLATGNYGYTF. The CDR3 coding sequence is TGTGCCAGCAATTTAGCGACAGGAAACTATGGCTACACCTTC.

The rearrangement uses TRBV5-6 and TRBJ2-7; 9 bases line up with TRBD1. Trimming cost V 3 bases and J 7 bases; bases outside gene matches: 5. The germline V gene encodes CDR1 SGHDT and CDR2 YYEEEE. The CDR3 is made up of 13 amino acids. CDR3 loop: CASSSGTGLEQYF. The CDR3 DNA reads as TGTGCCAGCAGCTCCGGGACAGGGTTGGAGCAGTACTTC.

The rearrangement joins TRBV10-1 to TRBJ2-6; 7 nucleotides match TRBD1. The CDR3 is made up of 15 amino acids. V trimming: 6 bases; J trimming: 0 bases; junction bases outside the gene matches: 2. Germline-derived CDR1 and CDR2 are WNHNN and SYGVQD (reference sequence). CDR3 DNA: TGCGCCAGCAGAGGACAGGTCTCTGGGGCCAACGTCCTGACTTTC. Translated, it gives CASRGQVSGANVLTF.

The rearrangement links TRBV5-4 to TRBJ1-2; D is possibly TRBD1 (6 bases). The CDR3 runs to 15 residues. From germline, CDR1 is SGHNT and CDR2 YYREEE (reference sequence). The V end lost 7 bases, the J end lost 2 bases, and 18 bases lay between the germline ends. CDR3 coding DNA: TGTGCCAGCCGAATTAGGGGGACGGGAAACTATGGCTACACCTTC. As protein: CASRIRGTGNYGYTF.

CDR3 in amino acids: CASSYSAVGGSYEQYF. In DNA form, the CDR3 reads TGTGCCAGCAGTTACTCCGCTGTGGGAGGATCTTACGAGCAGTACTTC. The chain recombines TRBV6-6 with TRBJ2-7; possibly TRBD2 for D (6 bases). Per the germline V gene, CDR1 is MNHNY and CDR2 is SVGAGI (reference sequence). The CDR3 totals 16 residues. V lost 0 bases and J 4 bases, leaving 16 bases between the germline ends.

This chain connects TRBV6-5 to TRBJ2-4; 11 bases align to TRBD2. The V segment lost 4 bases and the J segment 1 base; nucleotides outside the gene matches: 3. There are 16 residues in the CDR3. Germline loops: CDR1 MNHEY, CDR2 SVGAGI. CDR3 protein: CASSFASGGAKNIQYF. CDR3 DNA: TGTGCCAGCAGTTTCGCTAGCGGGGGGGCCAAAAACATTCAGTACTTC.

CDR3 region: CASSQGTHAGVYNEQFF. The CDR3 nucleotides read TGTGCCAGCAGCCAGGGGACCCACGCGGGAGTGTACAATGAGCAGTTCTTC. The chain is built from TRBV5-5 and TRBJ2-1, with D possibly TRBD2 on 7 matching bases. Germline V CDR1 and CDR2: SGHKS, YYEKEE (reference sequence). The ends were cut back, 4 bases at V and 4 bases at J, with 21 bases in the middle. This CDR3 contains 17 residues.

The chain joins TRBV5-1 to TRBJ2-5, with D possibly matching TRBD1 (6 bases). The J call may not be correct, given that the DNA end is closer to TRBJ2-7. CDR3 length: 12 amino acids. Germline V gives CDR1 SGHRS, CDR2 YFSETQ. The CDR3 region is CASSPKGDEQYF. The CDR3 DNA sequence: TGCGCCAGCAGCCCCAAGGGGGACGAGCAGTACTTC.

The chain uses TRBV7-9 and TRBJ1-3; no clear D. The CDR3 spans 12 residues. Germline V gene data show CDR1 as SEHNR and CDR2 as FQNEAQ (reference sequence). The V and J ends lost 6 bases and 5 bases respectively, with 8 bases between them. DNA of the CDR3: TGTGCCAGCAGTACTGGGCGAAACACCATATATTTT. It yields the protein CASSTGRNTIYF.

The table lists this clone with a count of one. This chain uses TRBV7-2 with TRBJ2-3, with 7 bases aligning to TRBD2. With 0 bases clipped from V and 8 bases from J, the junction kept 11 bases outside the gene matches. Germline V CDR1 and CDR2: SGHTA, FQGNSA. CDR3 size: 16 residues. For the CDR3, the DNA is TGTGCCAGCAGCTTAGCGGGGGGGACGGGAGCGGGTACGCAGTATTTT. Translated: CASSLAGGTGAGTQYF.

This clone was counted a few times. The chain has TRBV6-4 and TRBJ2-3; D possibly corresponds to TRBD2 (7 bases). CDR1 MRHNA and CDR2 SNTAGT come from the germline V gene. There are 14 residues in the CDR3. Trimming pared 2 bases from V and 2 bases from J, leaving 8 bases between. The CDR3 DNA follows: TGTGCCAGCAGTGACGGGGGGGCCACAGATACGCAGTATTTT. It specifies CASSDGGATDTQYF.

The chain combines TRBV19 with TRBJ2-5; no reliable D call. The DNA end is more similar to TRBJ2-7, so the J call may be wrong. The germline CDR1 and CDR2 sequences are LNHDA and SQIVND (reference sequence). This CDR3 has 15 amino acids. As DNA, the CDR3 is TGTGCCAGTCGTTACTCGACGGGTAGCTCCTACGAGCAGTACTTC. Translated: CASRYSTGSSYEQYF.

DNA for the CDR3: TGTGCCAGCATGGGGCGGGAGACCGGGGAGCTGTTTTTT. This codes for CASMGRETGELFF. This sequence joins TRBV11-3 and TRBJ2-2; 7 bases match TRBD2. Germline CDR1 reads SGHNT; CDR2 reads YENEEA. J gave up 5 bases and V 7 bases, and 4 bases lay outside the gene matches. The length of the CDR3 is 13 residues.

CDR3: CASSVPRTGQGYTF. In DNA, the CDR3 is TGTGCCAGCAGTGTTCCCCGGACAGGGCAAGGCTACACCTTC. The rearrangement joins TRBV6-1 to TRBJ1-2; 8 bases map to TRBD1. Germline values: CDR1 MNHNS, CDR2 SASEGT. This CDR3 comprises 14 residues. V gave up 4 bases and J gave up 8 bases; unmatched junction bases: 9.

Only a few counts were recorded for this clone. The rearrangement links TRBV6-6 to TRBJ1-3; 9 nucleotides agree with TRBD1. Germline trimming cut 9 bases from V and 9 bases from J; bases unmatched to any gene: 18. Germline loops: CDR1 MNHNY, CDR2 SVGAGI (reference sequence). CDR3 length equals 16 residues. As DNA, the CDR3 is TGTGCCAGTGGGACCTATCCGGGACAGGGTAAAAGCACCATATATTTT. Protein sequence: CASGTYPGQGKSTIYF.

The chain recombines TRBV13 with TRBJ2-3; 9 nucleotides line up with TRBD2. Germline assignment: CDR1 PRHDT and CDR2 FYEKMQ (reference sequence). J gave up 4 bases and V 5 bases, and 10 bases lay outside the gene matches. The CDR3 is made up of 16 amino acids. CDR3 in DNA: TGTGCCAGCAGCCTGAACCGACTAGCGGTGGCAGATACGCAGTATTTT. Translation: CASSLNRLAVADTQYF.